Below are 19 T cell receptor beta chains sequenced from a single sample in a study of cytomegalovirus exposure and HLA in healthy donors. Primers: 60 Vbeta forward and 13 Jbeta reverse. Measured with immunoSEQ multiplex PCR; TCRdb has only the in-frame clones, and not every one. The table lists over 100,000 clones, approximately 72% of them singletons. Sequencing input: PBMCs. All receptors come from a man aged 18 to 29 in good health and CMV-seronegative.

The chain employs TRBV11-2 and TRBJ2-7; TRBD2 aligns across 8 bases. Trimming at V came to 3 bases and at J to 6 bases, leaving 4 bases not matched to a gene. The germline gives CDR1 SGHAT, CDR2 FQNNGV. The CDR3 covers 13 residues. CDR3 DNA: TGTGCCAGCAGCTTCACGGGGGGGCCCGAGCAGTACTTC. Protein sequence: CASSFTGGPEQYF.

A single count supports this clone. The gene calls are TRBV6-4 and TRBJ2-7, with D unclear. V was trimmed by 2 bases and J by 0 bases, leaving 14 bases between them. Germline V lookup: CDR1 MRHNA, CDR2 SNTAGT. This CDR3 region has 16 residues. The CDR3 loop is CASSDPTMPNSYEQYF. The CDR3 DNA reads TGTGCCAGCAGTGACCCCACTATGCCTAACTCCTACGAGCAGTACTTC.

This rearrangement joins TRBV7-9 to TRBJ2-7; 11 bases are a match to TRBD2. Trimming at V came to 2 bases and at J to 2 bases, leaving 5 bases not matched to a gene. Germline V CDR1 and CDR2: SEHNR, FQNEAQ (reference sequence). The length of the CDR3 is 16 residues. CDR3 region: CASSLSSGRVPYEQYF. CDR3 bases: TGTGCCAGCAGCTTAAGTAGCGGGAGGGTACCCTACGAGCAGTACTTC. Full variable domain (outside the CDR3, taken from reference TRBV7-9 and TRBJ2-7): DTGVSQNPRHKITKRGQNVTFRCDPISEHNRLYWYRQTLGQGPEFLTYFQNEAQLEKSRLLSDRFSAERPKGSFSTLEIQRTEQGDSAMYLCASSLSSGRVPYEQYFGPGTRLTVT.

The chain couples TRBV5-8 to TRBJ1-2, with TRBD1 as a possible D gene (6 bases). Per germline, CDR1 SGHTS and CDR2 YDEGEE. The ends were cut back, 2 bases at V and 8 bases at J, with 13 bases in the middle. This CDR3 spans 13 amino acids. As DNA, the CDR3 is TGTGCCAGCAGCTTTCGGGGGGCGGGAGGCTACACCTTC. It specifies CASSFRGAGGYTF. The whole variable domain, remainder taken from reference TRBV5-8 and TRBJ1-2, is EAGVTQSPTHLIKTRGQQATLRCSPISGHTSVYWYQQALGLGLQFLLWYDEGEERNRGNFPPRFSGRQFPNYSSELNVNALELEDSALYLCASSFRGAGGYTFGSGTRLTVV.

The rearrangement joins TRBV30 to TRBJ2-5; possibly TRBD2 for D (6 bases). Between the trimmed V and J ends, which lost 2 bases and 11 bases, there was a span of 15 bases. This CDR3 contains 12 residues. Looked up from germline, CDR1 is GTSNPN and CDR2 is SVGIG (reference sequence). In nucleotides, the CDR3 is TGTGCCTGGAGTCCTCCACCGGGGGAGCAGTACTTC. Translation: CAWSPPPGEQYF.

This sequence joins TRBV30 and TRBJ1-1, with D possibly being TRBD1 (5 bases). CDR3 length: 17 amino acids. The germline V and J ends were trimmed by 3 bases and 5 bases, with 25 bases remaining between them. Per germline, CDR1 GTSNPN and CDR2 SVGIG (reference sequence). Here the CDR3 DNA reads TGTGCCTGGAGAACACAGGAGGGACTTCGAGTAATGACTGAAGCTTTCTTT. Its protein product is CAWRTQEGLRVMTEAFF.

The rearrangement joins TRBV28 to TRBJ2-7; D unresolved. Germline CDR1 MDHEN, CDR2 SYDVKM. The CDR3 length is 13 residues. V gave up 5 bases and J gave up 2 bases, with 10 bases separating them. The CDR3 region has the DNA TGTGCCAGCAGTACGAGTTATCCCTACGAGCAGTACTTC. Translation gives CASSTSYPYEQYF.

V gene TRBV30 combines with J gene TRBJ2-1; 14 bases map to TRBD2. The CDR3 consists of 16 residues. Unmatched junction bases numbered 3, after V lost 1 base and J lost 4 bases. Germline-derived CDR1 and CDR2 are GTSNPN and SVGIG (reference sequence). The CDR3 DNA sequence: TGTGCCTGGAGTGGACTAGCGGGAGGGAGGTACAATGAGCAGTTCTTC. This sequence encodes CAWSGLAGGRYNEQFF.

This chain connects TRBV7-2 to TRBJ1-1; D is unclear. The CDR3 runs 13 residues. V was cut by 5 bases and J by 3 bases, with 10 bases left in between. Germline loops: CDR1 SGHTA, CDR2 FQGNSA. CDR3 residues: CASSAGSYTEAFF. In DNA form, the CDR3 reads TGTGCCAGCAGCGCGGGGAGTTACACTGAAGCTTTCTTT.

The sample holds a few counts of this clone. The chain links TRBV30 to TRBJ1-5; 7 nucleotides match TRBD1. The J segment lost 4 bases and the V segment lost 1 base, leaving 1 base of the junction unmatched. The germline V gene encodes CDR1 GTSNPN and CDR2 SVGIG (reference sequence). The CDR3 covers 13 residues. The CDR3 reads CAWSEGANQPQHF. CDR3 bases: TGTGCCTGGAGTGAGGGGGCGAATCAGCCCCAGCATTTT.

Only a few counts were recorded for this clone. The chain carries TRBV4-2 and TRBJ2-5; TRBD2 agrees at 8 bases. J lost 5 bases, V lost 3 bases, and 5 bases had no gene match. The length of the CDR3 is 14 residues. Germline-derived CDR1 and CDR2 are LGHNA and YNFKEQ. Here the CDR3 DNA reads TGTGCCAGCAGCCACCCGGGGGGGGACGAGACCCAGTACTTC. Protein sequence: CASSHPGGDETQYF.

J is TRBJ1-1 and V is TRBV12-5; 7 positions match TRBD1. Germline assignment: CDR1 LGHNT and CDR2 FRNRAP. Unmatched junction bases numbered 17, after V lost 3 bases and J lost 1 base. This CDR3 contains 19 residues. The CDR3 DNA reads TGTGCTAGTGGTTTACCTCGGGACAGTAGATTGGGTAAGAACACTGAAGCTTTCTTT. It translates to CASGLPRDSRLGKNTEAFF.

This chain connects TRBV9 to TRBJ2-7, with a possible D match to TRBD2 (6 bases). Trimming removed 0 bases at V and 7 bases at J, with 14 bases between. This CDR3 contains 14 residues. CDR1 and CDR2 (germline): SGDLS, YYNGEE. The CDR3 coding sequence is TGTGCCAGCAGCGTAGACGGCAGCGCGGGGGAGCAGTACTTC. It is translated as CASSVDGSAGEQYF.

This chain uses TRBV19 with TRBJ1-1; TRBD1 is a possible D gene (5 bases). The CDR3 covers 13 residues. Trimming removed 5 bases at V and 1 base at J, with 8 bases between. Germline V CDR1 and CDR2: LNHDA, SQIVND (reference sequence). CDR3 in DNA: TGTGCCAGTAGTGCAGACAGGAACACTGAAGCTTTCTTT. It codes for CASSADRNTEAFF. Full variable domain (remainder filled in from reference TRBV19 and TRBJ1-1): DGGITQSPKYLFRKEGQNVTLSCEQNLNHDAMYWYRQDPGQGLRLIYYSQIVNDFQKGDIAEGYSVSREKKESFPLTVTSAQKNPTAFYLCASSADRNTEAFFGQGTRLTVV.

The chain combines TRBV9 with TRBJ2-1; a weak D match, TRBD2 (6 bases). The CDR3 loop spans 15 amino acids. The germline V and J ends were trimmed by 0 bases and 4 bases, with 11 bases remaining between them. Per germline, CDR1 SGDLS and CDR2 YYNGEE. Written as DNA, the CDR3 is TGTGCCAGCAGCGTAGCCGGGACTGTTTACAATGAGCAGTTCTTC. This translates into CASSVAGTVYNEQFF.

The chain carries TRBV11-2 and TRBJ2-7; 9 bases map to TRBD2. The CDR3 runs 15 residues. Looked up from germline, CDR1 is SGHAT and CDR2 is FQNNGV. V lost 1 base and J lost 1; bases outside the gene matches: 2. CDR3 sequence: CASSLVLAGSYEQYF. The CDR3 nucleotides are TGTGCCAGCAGCTTAGTTCTAGCGGGATCCTACGAGCAGTACTTC.

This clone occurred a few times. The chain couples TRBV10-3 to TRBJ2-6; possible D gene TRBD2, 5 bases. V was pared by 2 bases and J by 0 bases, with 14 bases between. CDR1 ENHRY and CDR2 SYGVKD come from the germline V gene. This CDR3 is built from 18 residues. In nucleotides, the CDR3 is TGTGCCATCAGTGAGGCGGGCAGGTCCCACTCTGGGGCCAACGTCCTGACTTTC. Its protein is CAISEAGRSHSGANVLTF.

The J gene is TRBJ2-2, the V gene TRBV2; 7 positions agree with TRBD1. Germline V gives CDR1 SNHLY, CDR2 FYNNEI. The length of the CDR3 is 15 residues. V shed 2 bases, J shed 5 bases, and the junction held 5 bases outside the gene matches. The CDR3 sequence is CASSESRGWTGELFF. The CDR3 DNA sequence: TGTGCCAGCAGTGAAAGCAGGGGGTGGACCGGGGAGCTGTTTTTT.

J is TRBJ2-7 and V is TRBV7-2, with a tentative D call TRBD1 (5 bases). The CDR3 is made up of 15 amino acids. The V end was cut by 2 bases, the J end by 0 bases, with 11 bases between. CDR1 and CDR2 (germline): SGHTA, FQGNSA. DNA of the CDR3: TGTGCCAGCAGCTTATGGGGCTTCCTCTCCTACGAGCAGTACTTC. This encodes CASSLWGFLSYEQYF.